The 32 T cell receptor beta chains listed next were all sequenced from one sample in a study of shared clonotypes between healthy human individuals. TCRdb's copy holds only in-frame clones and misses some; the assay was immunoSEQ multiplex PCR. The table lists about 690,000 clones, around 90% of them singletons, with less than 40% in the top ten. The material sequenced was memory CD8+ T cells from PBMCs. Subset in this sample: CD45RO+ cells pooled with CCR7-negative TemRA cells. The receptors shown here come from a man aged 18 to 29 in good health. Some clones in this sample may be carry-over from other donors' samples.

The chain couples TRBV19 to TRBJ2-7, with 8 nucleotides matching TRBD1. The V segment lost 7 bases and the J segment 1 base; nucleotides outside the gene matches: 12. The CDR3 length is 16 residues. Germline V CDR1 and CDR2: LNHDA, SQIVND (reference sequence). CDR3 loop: CASMEKTGANSYEQYF. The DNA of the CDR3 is TGTGCCAGTATGGAAAAGACAGGGGCCAATTCCTACGAGCAGTACTTC.

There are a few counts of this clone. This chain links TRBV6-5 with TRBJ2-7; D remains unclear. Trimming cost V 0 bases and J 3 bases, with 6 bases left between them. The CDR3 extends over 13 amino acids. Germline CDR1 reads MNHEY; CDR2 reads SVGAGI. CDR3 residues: CASSYSDGYEQYF. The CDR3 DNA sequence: TGTGCCAGCAGTTACTCGGACGGCTACGAGCAGTACTTC.

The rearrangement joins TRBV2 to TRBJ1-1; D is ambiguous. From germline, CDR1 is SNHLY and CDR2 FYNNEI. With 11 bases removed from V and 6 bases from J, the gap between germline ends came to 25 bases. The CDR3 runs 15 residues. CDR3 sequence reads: CARIVRRWARAEAFF. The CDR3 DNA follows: TGTGCCCGGATAGTGCGCCGGTGGGCTAGGGCTGAAGCTTTCTTT.

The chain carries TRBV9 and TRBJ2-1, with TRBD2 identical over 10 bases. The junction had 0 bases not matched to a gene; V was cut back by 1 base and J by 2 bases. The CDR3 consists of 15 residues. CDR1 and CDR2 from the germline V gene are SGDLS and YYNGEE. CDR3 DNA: TGTGCCAGCAGCGTAACTAGCGGGGCCTACAATGAGCAGTTCTTC. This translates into CASSVTSGAYNEQFF. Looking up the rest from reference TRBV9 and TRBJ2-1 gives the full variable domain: DSGVTQTPKHLITATGQRVTLRCSPRSGDLSVYWYQQSLDQGLQFLIQYYNGEERAKGNILERFSAQQFPDLHSELNLSSLELGDSALYFCASSVTSGAYNEQFFGPGTRLTVL.

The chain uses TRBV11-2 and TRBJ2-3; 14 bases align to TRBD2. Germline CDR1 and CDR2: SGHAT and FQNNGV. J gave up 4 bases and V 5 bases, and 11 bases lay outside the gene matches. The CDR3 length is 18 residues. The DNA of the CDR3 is TGTGCCAGCAGCCACTCACCGGGACTAGCGGGAGAGCCAGATACGCAGTATTTT. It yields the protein CASSHSPGLAGEPDTQYF. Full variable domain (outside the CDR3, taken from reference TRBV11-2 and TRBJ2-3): EAGVAQSPRYKIIEKRQSVAFWCNPISGHATLYWYQQILGQGPKLLIQFQNNGVVDDSQLPKDRFSAERLKGVDSTLKIQPAKLEDSAVYLCASSHSPGLAGEPDTQYFGPGTRLTVL.

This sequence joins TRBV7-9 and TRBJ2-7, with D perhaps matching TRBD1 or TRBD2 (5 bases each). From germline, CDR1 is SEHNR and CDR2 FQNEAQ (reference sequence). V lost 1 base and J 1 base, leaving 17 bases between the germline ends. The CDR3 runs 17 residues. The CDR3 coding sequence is TGTGCCAGCAGCTTAGTATTCTTTGGGGGATATTCCTACGAGCAGTACTTC. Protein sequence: CASSLVFFGGYSYEQYF. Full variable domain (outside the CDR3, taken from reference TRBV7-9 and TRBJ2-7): DTGVSQNPRHKITKRGQNVTFRCDPISEHNRLYWYRQTLGQGPEFLTYFQNEAQLEKSRLLSDRFSAERPKGSFSTLEIQRTEQGDSAMYLCASSLVFFGGYSYEQYFGPGTRLTVT.

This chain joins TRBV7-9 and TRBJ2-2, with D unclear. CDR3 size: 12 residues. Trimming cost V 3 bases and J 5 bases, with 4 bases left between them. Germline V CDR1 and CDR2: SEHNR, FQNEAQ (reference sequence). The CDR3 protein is CASSFQTGELFF. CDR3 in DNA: TGTGCCAGCAGCTTTCAAACCGGGGAGCTGTTTTTT.

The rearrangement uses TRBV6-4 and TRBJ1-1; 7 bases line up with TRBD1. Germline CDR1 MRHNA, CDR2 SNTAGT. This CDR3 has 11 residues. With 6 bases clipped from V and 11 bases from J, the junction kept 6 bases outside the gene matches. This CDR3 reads CASREGGLAFF. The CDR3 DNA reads TGTGCCAGCAGGGAAGGGGGCTTGGCTTTCTTT.

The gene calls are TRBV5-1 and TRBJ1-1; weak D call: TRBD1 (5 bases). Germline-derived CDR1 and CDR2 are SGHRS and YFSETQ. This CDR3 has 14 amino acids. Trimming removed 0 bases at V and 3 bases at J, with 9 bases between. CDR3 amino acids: CASSLVGVDTEAFF. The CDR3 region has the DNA TGCGCCAGCAGCTTGGTAGGGGTCGACACTGAAGCTTTCTTT.

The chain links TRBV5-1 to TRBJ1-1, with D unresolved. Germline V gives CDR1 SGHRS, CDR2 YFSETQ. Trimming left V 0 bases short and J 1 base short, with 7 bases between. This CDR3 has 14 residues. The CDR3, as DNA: TGCGCCAGCAGCTTGGAACCCGCGAACACTGAAGCTTTCTTT. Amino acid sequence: CASSLEPANTEAFF. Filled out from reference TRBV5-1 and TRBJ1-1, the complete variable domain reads KAGVTQTPRYLIKTRGQQVTLSCSPISGHRSVSWYQQTPGQGLQFLFEYFSETQRNKGNFPGRFSGRQFSNSRSEMNVSTLELGDSALYLCASSLEPANTEAFFGQGTRLTVV.

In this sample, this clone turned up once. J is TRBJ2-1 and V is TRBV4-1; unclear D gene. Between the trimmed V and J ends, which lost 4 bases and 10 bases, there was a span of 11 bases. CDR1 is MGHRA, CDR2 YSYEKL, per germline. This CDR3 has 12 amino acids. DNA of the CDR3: TGCGCCAGCAGCCCCTTACGCGGCGAGCAGTTCTTC. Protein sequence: CASSPLRGEQFF.

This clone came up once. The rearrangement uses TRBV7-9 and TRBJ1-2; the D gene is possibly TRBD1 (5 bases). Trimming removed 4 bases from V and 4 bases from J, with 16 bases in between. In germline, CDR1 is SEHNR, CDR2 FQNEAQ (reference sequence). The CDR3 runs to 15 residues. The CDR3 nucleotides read TGTGCCAGCAGCTCCAAGAGGGGAGGAATCTATGGCTACACCTTC. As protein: CASSSKRGGIYGYTF. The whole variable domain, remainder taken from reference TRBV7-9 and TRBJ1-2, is DTGVSQNPRHKITKRGQNVTFRCDPISEHNRLYWYRQTLGQGPEFLTYFQNEAQLEKSRLLSDRFSAERPKGSFSTLEIQRTEQGDSAMYLCASSSKRGGIYGYTFGSGTRLTVV.

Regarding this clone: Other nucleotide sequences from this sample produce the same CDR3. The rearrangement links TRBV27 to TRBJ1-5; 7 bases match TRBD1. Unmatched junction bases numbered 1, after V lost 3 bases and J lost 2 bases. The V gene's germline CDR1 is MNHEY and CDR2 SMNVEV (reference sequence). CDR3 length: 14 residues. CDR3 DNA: TGTGCCAGCAGTTTCACAGGGGGCAATCAGCCCCAGCATTTT. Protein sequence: CASSFTGGNQPQHF.

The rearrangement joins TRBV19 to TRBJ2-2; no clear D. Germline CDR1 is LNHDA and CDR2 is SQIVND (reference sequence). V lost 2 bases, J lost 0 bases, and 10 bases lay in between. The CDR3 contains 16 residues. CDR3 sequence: CASSIPHGTNTGELFF. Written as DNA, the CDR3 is TGTGCCAGTAGTATACCGCACGGAACGAACACCGGGGAGCTGTTTTTT. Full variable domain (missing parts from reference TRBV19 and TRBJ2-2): DGGITQSPKYLFRKEGQNVTLSCEQNLNHDAMYWYRQDPGQGLRLIYYSQIVNDFQKGDIAEGYSVSREKKESFPLTVTSAQKNPTAFYLCASSIPHGTNTGELFFGEGSRLTVL.

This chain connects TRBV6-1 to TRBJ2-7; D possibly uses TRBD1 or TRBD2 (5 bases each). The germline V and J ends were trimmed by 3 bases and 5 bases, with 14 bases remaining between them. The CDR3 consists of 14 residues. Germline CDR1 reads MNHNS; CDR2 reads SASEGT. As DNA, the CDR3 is TGTGCCAGCAGTGAGGGACCGGTGCGTAACGAGCAGTACTTC. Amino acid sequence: CASSEGPVRNEQYF.

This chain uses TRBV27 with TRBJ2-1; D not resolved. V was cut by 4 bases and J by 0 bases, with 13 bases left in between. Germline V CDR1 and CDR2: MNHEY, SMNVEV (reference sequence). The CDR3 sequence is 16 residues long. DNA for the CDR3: TGTGCCAGCAGTTCCTTTACTGAGAGCTCCTACAATGAGCAGTTCTTC. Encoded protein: CASSSFTESSYNEQFF.

CDR3 amino acids: CASSLKWALGETQYF. For the CDR3, the DNA is TGCGCCAGCAGCCTCAAGTGGGCCCTTGGGGAGACCCAGTACTTC. The gene calls are TRBV4-3 and TRBJ2-5; D not resolved. Germline V gene data show CDR1 as LGHNA and CDR2 as YSLEER. The V end lost 4 bases, the J end lost 5 bases, and 17 bases lay between the germline ends. The CDR3 extends over 15 amino acids.

The CDR3, as DNA: TGTGCCATCAGTGAGTACGACCCTACTAGCGGGAGTTCGTTTGGTGAGCAGTTCTTC. Translating it yields CAISEYDPTSGSSFGEQFF. The chain employs TRBV10-3 and TRBJ2-1; 11 bases are a match to TRBD2. Unmatched junction bases numbered 17, after V lost 1 base and J lost 9 bases. The CDR3 is 19 amino acids. Germline lookup yields CDR1 ENHRY and CDR2 SYGVKD.

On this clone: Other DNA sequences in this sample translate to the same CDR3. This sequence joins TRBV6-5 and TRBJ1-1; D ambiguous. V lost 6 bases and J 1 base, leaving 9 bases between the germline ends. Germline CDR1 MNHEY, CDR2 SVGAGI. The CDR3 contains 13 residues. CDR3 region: CASSPSGNTEAFF. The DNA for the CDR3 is TGTGCCAGCAGCCCCAGTGGGAACACTGAAGCTTTCTTT.

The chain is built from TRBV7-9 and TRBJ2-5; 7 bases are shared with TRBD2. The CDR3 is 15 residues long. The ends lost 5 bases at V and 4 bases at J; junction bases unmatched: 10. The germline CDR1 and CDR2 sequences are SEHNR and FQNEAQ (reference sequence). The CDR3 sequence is CASSPGTTLIETQYF. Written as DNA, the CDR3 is TGTGCCAGCAGCCCCGGGACTACCCTAATAGAGACCCAGTACTTC.

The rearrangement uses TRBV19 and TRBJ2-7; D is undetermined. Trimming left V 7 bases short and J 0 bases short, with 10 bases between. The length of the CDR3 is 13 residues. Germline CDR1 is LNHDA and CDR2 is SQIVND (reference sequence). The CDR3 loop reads CASNARSSYEQYF. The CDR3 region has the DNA TGTGCCAGTAATGCCAGGAGCTCCTACGAGCAGTACTTC.

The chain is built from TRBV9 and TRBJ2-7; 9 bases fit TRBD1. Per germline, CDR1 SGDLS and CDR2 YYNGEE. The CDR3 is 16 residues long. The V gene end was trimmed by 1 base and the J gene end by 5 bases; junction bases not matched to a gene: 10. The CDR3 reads CASSVRGIQGADEQYF. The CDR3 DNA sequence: TGTGCCAGCAGCGTAAGAGGGATACAGGGGGCAGACGAGCAGTACTTC.

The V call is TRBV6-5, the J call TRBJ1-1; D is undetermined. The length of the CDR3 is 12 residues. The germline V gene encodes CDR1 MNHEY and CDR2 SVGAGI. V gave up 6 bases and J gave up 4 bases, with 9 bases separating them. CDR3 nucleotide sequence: TGTGCCAGCAGATCAGGAGGCACTGAAGCTTTCTTT. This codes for CASRSGGTEAFF.

The CDR3 region has the DNA TGCAGTGCTTGGGACAGGGCTGGCTACACCTTC. The encoded protein is CSAWDRAGYTF. The gene calls are TRBV20-1 and TRBJ1-2, with 9 positions matching TRBD1. Germline values: CDR1 DFQATT, CDR2 SNEGSKA (reference sequence). V gave up 5 bases and J gave up 7 bases; unmatched junction bases: 2. This CDR3 comprises 11 residues.

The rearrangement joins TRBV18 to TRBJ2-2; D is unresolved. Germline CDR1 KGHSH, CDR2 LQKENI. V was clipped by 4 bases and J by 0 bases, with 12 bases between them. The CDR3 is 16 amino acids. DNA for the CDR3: TGTGCCAGCTCACTACTCGCCAGCGCGAACACCGGGGAGCTGTTTTTT. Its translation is CASSLLASANTGELFF.

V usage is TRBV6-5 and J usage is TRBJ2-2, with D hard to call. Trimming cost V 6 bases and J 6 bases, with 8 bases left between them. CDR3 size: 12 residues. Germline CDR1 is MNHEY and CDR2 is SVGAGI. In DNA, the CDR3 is TGTGCCAGCAGATTAGACCCCGGGGAGCTGTTTTTT. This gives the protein CASRLDPGELFF.

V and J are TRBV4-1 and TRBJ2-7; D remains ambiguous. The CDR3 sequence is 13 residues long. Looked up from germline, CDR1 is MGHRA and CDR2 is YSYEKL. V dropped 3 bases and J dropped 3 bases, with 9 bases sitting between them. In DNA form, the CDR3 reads TGCGCCAGCAGCCATGGTGACGGCTACGAGCAGTACTTC. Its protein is CASSHGDGYEQYF.

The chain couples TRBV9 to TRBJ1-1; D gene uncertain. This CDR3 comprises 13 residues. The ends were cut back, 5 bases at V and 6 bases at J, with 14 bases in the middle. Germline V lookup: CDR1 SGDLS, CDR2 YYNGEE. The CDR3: CASSGSSGSEAFF. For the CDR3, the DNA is TGTGCCAGCAGTGGCAGTAGCGGGTCTGAAGCTTTCTTT.

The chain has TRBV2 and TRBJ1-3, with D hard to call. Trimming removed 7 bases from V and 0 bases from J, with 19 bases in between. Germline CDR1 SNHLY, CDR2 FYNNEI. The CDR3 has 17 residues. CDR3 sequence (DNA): TGTGCCAGCACTCAAGGGATTTCGTCTTACTCTGGAAACACCATATATTTT. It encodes CASTQGISSYSGNTIYF.

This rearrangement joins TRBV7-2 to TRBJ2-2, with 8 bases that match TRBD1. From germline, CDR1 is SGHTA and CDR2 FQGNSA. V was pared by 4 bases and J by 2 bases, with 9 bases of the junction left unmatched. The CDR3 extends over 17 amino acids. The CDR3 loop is CASSSPRTGLNTGELFF. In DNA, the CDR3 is TGTGCCAGCAGCTCCCCGCGGACAGGGTTAAACACCGGGGAGCTGTTTTTT.

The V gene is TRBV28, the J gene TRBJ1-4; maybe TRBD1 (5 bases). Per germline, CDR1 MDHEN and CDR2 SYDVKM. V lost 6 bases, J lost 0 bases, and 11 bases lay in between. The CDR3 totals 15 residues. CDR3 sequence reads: CASRGGAATNEKLFF. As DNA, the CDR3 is TGTGCCAGCAGGGGAGGGGCCGCAACTAATGAAAAACTGTTTTTT.

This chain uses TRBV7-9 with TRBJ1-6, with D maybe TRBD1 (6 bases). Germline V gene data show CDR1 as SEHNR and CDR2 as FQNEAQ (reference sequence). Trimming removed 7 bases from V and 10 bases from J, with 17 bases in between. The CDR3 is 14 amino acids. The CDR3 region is CASTTGTKASPLHF. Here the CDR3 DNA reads TGTGCCAGCACCACCGGGACAAAAGCATCACCCCTCCACTTT.